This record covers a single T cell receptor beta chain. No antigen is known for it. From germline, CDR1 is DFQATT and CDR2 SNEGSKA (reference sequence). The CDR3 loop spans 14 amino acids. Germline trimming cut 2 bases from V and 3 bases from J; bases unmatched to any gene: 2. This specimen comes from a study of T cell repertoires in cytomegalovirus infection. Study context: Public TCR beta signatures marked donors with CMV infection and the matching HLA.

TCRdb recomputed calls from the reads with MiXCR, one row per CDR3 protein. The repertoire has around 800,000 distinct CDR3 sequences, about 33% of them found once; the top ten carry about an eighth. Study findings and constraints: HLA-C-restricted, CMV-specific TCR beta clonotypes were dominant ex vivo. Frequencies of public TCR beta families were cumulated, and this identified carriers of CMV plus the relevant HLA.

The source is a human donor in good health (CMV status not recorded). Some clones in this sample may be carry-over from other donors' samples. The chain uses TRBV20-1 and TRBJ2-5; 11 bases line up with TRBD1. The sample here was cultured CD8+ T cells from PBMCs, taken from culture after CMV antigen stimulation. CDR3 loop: CSARWTGGEETQYF. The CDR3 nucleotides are TGCAGTGCTAGATGGACAGGGGGCGAAGAGACCCAGTACTTC.